This T cell receptor beta chain originates from a study of blood T cell repertoires in COVID-19. Using immunoSEQ multiplex PCR, the repertoire was profiled, and TCRdb retains in-frame clones only, with some absent. In the table there are 360,000 or so clones, about nine tenths of which are singletons. The V end lost 4 bases, the J end lost 5 bases, and 15 bases lay between the germline ends. The V gene's germline CDR1 is SGHRS and CDR2 YFSETQ. The CDR3 spans 14 residues. The genes are TRBV5-1 and TRBJ1-1, with a tentative D call TRBD1 (5 bases). Source material: peripheral blood. The sequence derives from a woman aged 60 to 75 with COVID-19, enrolled during active disease. In DNA form, the CDR3 reads TGCGCCAGCAGCCTGGGACCCGTGAGGACTGAAGCTTTCTTT. Amino acids: CASSLGPVRTEAFF.